Sequencing of this TCR beta chain was carried out in a study of vaccination and CD4 T cells after COVID-19. About the research overall: Sampling that followed vaccination took place a median about 70 days after dose two, within a range of 14 to 241.

About this clonotype itself: Its target is unknown.

Treatment given: roughly 10-day PBMC culture with coronavirus spike peptide pools or control peptides (ViraFEST assay). ViraFEST relied on peptide pools to expand antigen-specific T cells; the TCRs were sequenced afterward. Germline CDR1 and CDR2: MNHEY and SVGAGI. CDR3 length equals 14 residues. Trimming took off 4 bases at V and 1 base at J, with 10 bases between the two ends. The Oncomine TCR Beta short-read assay was applied to DNA of cultured CD4+ T cells. Each CDR3 protein is one row after TCRdb ran MiXCR on the PCR reads. The table includes approximately 15,000 distinct CDR3 sequences, around 49% detected once.

The material sequenced was CD4+ T cells from blood, cultured in vitro. V gene TRBV6-5 combines with J gene TRBJ1-1, with no clear D. The TCR comes from a human donor who had recovered from COVID-19. In nucleotides, the CDR3 is TGTGCCAGCAGTTCCTCCCTTAAGAACACTGAAGCTTTCTTT. Translated, it gives CASSSSLKNTEAFF.